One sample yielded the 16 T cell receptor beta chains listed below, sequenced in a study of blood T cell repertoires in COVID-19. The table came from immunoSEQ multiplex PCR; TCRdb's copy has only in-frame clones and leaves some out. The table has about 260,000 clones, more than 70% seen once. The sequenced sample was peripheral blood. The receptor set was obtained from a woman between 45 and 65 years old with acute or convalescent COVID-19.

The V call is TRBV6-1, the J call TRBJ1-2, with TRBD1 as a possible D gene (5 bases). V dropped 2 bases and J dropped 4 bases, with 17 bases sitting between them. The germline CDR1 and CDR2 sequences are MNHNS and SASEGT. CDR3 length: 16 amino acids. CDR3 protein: CASSESAVGRVYGYTF. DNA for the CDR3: TGTGCCAGCAGTGAATCCGCTGTGGGCAGGGTCTATGGCTACACCTTC.

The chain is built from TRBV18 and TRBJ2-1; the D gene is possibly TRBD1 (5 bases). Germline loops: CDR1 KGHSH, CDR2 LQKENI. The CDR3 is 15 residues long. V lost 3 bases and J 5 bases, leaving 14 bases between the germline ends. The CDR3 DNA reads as TGTGCCAGCTCACCGTTATTTGGGGCCGACAATGAGCAGTTCTTC. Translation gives CASSPLFGADNEQFF.

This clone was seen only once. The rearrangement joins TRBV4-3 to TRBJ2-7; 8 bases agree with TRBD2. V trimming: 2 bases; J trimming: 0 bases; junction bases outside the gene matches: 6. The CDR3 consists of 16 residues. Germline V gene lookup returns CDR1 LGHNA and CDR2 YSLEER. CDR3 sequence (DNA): TGCGCCAGCAGCCAATTAGCGGGACCCCTCTCCTACGAGCAGTACTTC. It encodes CASSQLAGPLSYEQYF.

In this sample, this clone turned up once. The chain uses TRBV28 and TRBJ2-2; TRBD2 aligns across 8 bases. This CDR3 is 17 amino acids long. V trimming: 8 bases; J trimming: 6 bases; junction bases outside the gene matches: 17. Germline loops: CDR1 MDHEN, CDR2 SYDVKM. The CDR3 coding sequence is TGTGCCAGCGCACTAGGGACGGACCCGGGAGGGGCCGGGGAGCTGTTTTTT. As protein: CASALGTDPGGAGELFF.

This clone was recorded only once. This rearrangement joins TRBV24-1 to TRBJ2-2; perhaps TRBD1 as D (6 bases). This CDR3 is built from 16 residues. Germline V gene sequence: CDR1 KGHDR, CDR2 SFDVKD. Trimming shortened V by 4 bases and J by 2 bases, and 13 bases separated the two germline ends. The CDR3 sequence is CATSDKDSPNTGELFF. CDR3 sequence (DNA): TGTGCCACCAGTGACAAGGACAGTCCAAACACCGGGGAGCTGTTTTTT.

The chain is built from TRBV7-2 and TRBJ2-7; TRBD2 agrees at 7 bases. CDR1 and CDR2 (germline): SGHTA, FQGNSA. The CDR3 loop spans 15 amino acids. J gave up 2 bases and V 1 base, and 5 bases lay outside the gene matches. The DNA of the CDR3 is TGTGCCAGCAGCTTAGGAGGGGCGGGGGCCTACGAGCAGTACTTC. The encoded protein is CASSLGGAGAYEQYF.

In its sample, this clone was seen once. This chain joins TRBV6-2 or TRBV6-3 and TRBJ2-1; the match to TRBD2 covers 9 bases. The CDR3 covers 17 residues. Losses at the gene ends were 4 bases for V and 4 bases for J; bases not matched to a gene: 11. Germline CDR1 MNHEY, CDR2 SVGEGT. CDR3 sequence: CASSSPLSGRPYNEQFF. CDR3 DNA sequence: TGTGCCAGCAGTTCCCCCCTGAGCGGGAGGCCATACAATGAGCAGTTCTTC.

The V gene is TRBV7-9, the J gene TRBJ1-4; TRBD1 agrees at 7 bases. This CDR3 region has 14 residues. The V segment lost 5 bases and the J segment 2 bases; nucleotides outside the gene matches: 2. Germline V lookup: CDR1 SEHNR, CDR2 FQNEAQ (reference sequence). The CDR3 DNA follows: TGTGCCAGCAGCCCGACAGGGACTAATGAAAAACTGTTTTTT. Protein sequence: CASSPTGTNEKLFF.

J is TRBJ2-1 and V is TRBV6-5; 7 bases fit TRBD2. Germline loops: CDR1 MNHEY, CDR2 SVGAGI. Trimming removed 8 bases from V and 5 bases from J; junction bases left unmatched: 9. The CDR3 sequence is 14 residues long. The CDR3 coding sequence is TGTGCCAGCGCCCGACCAGCGGGGCACAATGAGCAGTTCTTC. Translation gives CASARPAGHNEQFF.

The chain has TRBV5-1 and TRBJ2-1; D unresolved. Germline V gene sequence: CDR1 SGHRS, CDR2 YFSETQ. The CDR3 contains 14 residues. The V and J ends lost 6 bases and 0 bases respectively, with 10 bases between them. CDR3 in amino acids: CASTQQVSYNEQFF. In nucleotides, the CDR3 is TGCGCCAGCACACAGCAAGTCTCCTACAATGAGCAGTTCTTC.

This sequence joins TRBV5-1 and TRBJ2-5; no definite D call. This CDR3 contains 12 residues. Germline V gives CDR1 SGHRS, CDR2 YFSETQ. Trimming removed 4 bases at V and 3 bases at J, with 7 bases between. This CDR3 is CASSHREETQYF. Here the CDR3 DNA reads TGCGCCAGCAGCCACAGAGAAGAGACCCAGTACTTC.

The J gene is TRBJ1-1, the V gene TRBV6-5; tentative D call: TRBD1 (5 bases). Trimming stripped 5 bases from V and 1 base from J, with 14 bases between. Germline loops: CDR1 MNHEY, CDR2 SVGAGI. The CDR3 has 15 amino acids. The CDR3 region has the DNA TGTGCCAGCAGTAGGGGCCGGACATCGAACACTGAAGCTTTCTTT. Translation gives CASSRGRTSNTEAFF.

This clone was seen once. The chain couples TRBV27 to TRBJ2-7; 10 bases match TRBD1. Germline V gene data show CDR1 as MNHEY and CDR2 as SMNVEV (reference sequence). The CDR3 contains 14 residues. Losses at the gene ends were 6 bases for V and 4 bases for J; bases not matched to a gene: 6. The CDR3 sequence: CASSRRDRGYEQYF. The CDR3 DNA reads TGTGCCAGCAGCCGCCGGGACAGGGGTTACGAGCAGTACTTC.

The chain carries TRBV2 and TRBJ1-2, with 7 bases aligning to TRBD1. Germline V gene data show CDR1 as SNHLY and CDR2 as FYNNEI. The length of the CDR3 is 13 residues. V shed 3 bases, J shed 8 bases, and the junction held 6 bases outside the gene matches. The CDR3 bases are TGTGCCAGCAGTGACCGGCAGGGGGACGGCTACACCTTC. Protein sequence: CASSDRQGDGYTF.

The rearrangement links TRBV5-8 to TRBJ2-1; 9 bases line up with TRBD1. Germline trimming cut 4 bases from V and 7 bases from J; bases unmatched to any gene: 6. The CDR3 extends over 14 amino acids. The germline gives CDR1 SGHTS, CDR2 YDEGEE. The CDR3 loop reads CASSRTGVTNEQFF. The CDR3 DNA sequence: TGTGCCAGCAGCCGGACAGGGGTTACAAATGAGCAGTTCTTC.

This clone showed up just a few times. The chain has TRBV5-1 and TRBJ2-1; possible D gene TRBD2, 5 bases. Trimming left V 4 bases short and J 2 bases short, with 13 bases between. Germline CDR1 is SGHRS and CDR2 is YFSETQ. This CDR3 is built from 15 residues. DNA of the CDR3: TGCGCCAGCAGCCTTACAGCCGGGACCTACAATGAGCAGTTCTTC. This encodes CASSLTAGTYNEQFF.